Shown below are 12 T cell receptor beta chains from a single sample sequenced in a study of chemoradiotherapy in HPV16-positive cancers (dated 2022 in TCRdb). Libraries were built with the immunoSEQ multiplex PCR assay. TCRdb re-hosts the immuneACCESS table, in-frame sequences only. Its copies lack some clones; in the studies checked, an unresolved V gene accounts for under half of them, and the cause for the rest is not known. The sample table lists about 9,700 clones, about 91% of them with a count of one. 9% to 15% of the sample lies in the top ten. Sequencing used blood, obtained from a patient who underwent chemoradiotherapy. Receptors were obtained from a human donor with HPV-associated anogenital cancer.

The chain has TRBV30 and TRBJ1-1; D is ambiguous. Germline lookup yields CDR1 GTSNPN and CDR2 SVGIG (reference sequence). With 0 bases removed from V and 8 bases from J, the gap between germline ends came to 7 bases. The CDR3 loop spans 11 amino acids. Here the CDR3 DNA reads TGTGCCTGGAGTGTACTCAGGGAAGCTTTCTTT. Translated: CAWSVLREAFF. The whole variable domain, remainder taken from reference TRBV30 and TRBJ1-1, is SQTIHQWPATLVQPVGSPLSLECTVEGTSNPNLYWYRQAAGRGLQLLFYSVGIGQISSEVPQNLSASRPQDRQFILSSKKLLLSDSGFYLCAWSVLREAFFGQGTRLTVV.

The chain couples TRBV7-9 to TRBJ2-5, with a tentative D call TRBD2 (5 bases). V dropped 1 base and J dropped 5 bases, with 14 bases sitting between them. The CDR3 sequence is 15 residues long. CDR1 is SEHNR and CDR2 is FQNEAQ in the germline V gene (reference sequence). Here the CDR3 DNA reads TGTGCCAGCAGCTTAGTTCCGGGGTGGGAGGAGACCCAGTACTTC. Translated, it gives CASSLVPGWEETQYF.

The rearrangement uses TRBV4-3 and TRBJ2-1; possibly TRBD1 for D (6 bases). This CDR3 region has 15 residues. Looked up from germline, CDR1 is LGHNA and CDR2 is YSLEER. V lost 4 bases and J lost 10, with 20 bases in between. CDR3 nucleotide sequence: TGCGCCAGCAGCCGGGAAGGGACAACGGCTCGGGAGCAGTTCTTC. This encodes CASSREGTTAREQFF.

The chain links TRBV5-6 to TRBJ1-4, with D perhaps matching TRBD1 (6 bases). The germline V gene encodes CDR1 SGHDT and CDR2 YYEEEE. CDR3 size: 16 residues. V lost 4 bases and J lost 4, with 17 bases in between. The CDR3 nucleotides are TGTGCCAGCAGCCCTATGGGGGGGCCCGTTAATGAAAAACTGTTTTTT. Its translation: CASSPMGGPVNEKLFF.

The V and J genes are TRBV5-1 and TRBJ2-2, with a weak D call TRBD1 (7 bases). Germline V gives CDR1 SGHRS, CDR2 YFSETQ. V was cut by 4 bases and J by 2 bases, with 18 bases left in between. The CDR3 contains 17 residues. The CDR3 DNA reads TGCGCCAGCAGCGCGACGCACAGGGGAGGCAACACCGGGGAGCTGTTTTTT. It yields the protein CASSATHRGGNTGELFF.

The V gene is TRBV19, the J gene TRBJ2-3; no definite D call. CDR1 is LNHDA, CDR2 SQIVND, per germline (reference sequence). The CDR3 contains 11 residues. V was trimmed by 3 bases and J by 2 bases, leaving 0 bases between them. CDR3 sequence reads: CASSITDTQYF. The CDR3 nucleotides are TGTGCCAGTAGTATCACAGATACGCAGTATTTT.

The chain recombines TRBV19 with TRBJ1-2; D is uncertain. The V gene's germline CDR1 is LNHDA and CDR2 SQIVND (reference sequence). The CDR3 consists of 12 residues. V was cut by 9 bases and J by 3 bases, with 11 bases left in between. CDR3 coding DNA: TGTGCCAGAGCAACGGTCGACTATGGCTACACCTTC. It specifies CARATVDYGYTF. Filled out from reference TRBV19 and TRBJ1-2, the complete variable domain reads DGGITQSPKYLFRKEGQNVTLSCEQNLNHDAMYWYRQDPGQGLRLIYYSQIVNDFQKGDIAEGYSVSREKKESFPLTVTSAQKNPTAFYLCARATVDYGYTFGSGTRLTVV.

V and J are TRBV6-5 and TRBJ2-5; tentative D call: TRBD1 (7 bases). The DNA end lines up better with TRBJ2-7; the J call may be wrong. CDR3 size: 13 residues. Germline CDR1 is MNHEY and CDR2 is SVGAGI. CDR3 DNA: TGTGCCAGCAGTTATGCAGGGGGGTACGAGCAGTACTTC. Residues: CASSYAGGYEQYF.

The CDR3 loop reads CASNGEVTDTQYF. DNA of the CDR3: TGTGCCAGCAACGGGGAGGTCACAGATACGCAGTATTTT. This sequence joins TRBV2 and TRBJ2-3, with TRBD2 as a possible D gene (6 bases). This CDR3 has 13 residues. Germline CDR1 is SNHLY and CDR2 is FYNNEI. V dropped 7 bases and J dropped 2 bases, with 10 bases sitting between them.

In DNA form, the CDR3 reads TGCAGCGTTGAAGCCGGGACAGCATTCACAGATACGCAGTATTTT. Translating it yields CSVEAGTAFTDTQYF. The rearrangement joins TRBV29-1 to TRBJ2-3, with 7 bases aligning to TRBD1. The CDR3 spans 15 residues. Germline CDR1 is SQVTM and CDR2 is ANQGSEA. V shed 1 base, J shed 2 bases, and the junction held 6 bases outside the gene matches.

This chain links TRBV7-2 with TRBJ1-2; no clear D gene. The germline CDR1 and CDR2 sequences are SGHTA and FQGNSA. The V and J ends lost 0 bases and 7 bases respectively, with 9 bases between them. The CDR3 length is 13 residues. In DNA form, the CDR3 reads TGTGCCAGCAGCTTAGCGGAGAGGGCTGGCTACACCTTC. It specifies CASSLAERAGYTF.

The chain carries TRBV7-9 and TRBJ1-1, with a weak D call TRBD1 (6 bases). The CDR3 length is 14 residues. Germline V gene lookup returns CDR1 SEHNR and CDR2 FQNEAQ (reference sequence). The V and J ends lost 2 bases and 5 bases respectively, with 12 bases between them. Here the CDR3 DNA reads TGTGCCAGCAGCTTAAGGGACACGGAAACTGAAGCTTTCTTT. This sequence encodes CASSLRDTETEAFF.